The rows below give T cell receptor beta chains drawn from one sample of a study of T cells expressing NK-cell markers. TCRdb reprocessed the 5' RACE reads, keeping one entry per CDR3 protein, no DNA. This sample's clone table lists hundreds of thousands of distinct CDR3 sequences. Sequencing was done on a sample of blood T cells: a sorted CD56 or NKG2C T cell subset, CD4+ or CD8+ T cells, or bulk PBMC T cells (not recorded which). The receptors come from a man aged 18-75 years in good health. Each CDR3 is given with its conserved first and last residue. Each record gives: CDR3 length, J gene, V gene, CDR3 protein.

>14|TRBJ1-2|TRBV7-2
CASSLAWTGSGYTF
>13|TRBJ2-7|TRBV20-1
CSALEDTSYEQYF
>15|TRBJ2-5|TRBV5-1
CASSGDRVSQETQYF
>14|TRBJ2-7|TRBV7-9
CASSFPAASYEQYF
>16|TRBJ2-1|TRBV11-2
CASSPSGTSGGIEQFF
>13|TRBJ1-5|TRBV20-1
CSARAGANQPQHF
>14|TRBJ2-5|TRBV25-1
CASSSPGDQETQYF
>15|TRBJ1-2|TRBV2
CASSERTGIYYGYTF
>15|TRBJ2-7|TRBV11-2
CASSFRGQGTLEQYF
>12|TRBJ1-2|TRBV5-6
CASRLTSYGYTF
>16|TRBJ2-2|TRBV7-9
CASSPILGSMGGELFF
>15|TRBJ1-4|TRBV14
CASSFRPGINEKLFF
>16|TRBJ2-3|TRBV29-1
CSVAKLAGGQRDTQYF
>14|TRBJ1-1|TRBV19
CASTKGRENTEAFF
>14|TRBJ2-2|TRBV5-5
CASSVYDSTGELFF
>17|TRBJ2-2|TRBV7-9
CASSPGGGLGNTGELFF
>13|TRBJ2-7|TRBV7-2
CASSGDKSYEQYF
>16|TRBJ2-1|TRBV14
CASSRRTGESYHEQFF
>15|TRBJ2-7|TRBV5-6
CASSLDGRTNYEQYF
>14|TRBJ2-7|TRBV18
CASSPAGTGYEQYF
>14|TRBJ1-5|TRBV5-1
CASSLEGGSQPQHF
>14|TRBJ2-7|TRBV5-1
CASAWDSTTYEQYF
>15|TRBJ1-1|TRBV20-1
CSARGSGGINTEAFF
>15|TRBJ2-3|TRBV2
CASIKLAPRTDTQYF
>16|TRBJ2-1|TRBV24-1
CATSDRTGASYNEQFF
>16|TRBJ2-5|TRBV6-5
CASSYSPGGPQETQYF
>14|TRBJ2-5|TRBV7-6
CASSVTADQETQYF
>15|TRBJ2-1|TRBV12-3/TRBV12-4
CASSFAGGRNNEQFF
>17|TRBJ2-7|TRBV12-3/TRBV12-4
CASSPTPRTGVSYEQYF